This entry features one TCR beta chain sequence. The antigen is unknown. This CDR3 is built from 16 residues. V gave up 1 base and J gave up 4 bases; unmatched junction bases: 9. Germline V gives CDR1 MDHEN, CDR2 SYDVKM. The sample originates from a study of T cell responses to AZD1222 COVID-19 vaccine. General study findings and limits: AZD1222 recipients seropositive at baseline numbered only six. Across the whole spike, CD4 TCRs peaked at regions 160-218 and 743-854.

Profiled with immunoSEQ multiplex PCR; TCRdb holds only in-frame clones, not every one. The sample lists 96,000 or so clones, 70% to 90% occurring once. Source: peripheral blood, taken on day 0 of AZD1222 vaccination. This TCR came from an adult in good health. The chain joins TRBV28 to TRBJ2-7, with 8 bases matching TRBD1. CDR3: CASSLFVGQGSYEQYF. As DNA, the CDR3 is TGTGCCAGCAGTTTATTTGTAGGACAGGGAAGTTACGAGCAGTACTTC.